This passage covers 10 T cell receptor beta chains from one sample sequenced in a study of response to subunit inactivated influenza vaccine. TCRdb redid the calling of the RT-PCR reads with MiXCR, one entry per CDR3 protein. Of 450,000 to 550,000 distinct CDR3 sequences in the sample, roughly 25% were seen once. This specimen consisted of CD4+ T cells sorted from PBMCs, obtained around 5 days after vaccination. Receptors originate from a man in his forties or fifties who received an inactivated influenza vaccine.

Only a few counts were recorded for this clonotype. The genes are TRBV12-3 or TRBV12-4 and TRBJ1-5; a possible D gene is TRBD1 (6 bases). Trimming shortened V by 5 bases and J by 3 bases, and 11 bases separated the two germline ends. The CDR3 length is 14 residues. The DNA for the CDR3 is TGTGCCAGCAGTCCAGACAGGCACAATCAGCCCCAGCATTTT. It translates to CASSPDRHNQPQHF.

This clonotype has a handful of counts. The chain employs TRBV24-1 and TRBJ2-1; weak D call: TRBD1 (5 bases). Trimming shortened V by 3 bases and J by 7 bases, and 15 bases separated the two germline ends. CDR3 size: 15 residues. Germline V lookup: CDR1 KGHDR, CDR2 SFDVKD. CDR3 residues: CATSDAARVGNEQFF. The CDR3 DNA follows: TGTGCCACCAGTGATGCGGCCAGGGTAGGGAATGAGCAGTTCTTC.

This clonotype came up a few times. The CDR3 is CASSYRGGQTDTQYF. The DNA of the CDR3 is TGTGCCAGCAGTTACCGGGGGGGGCAGACAGATACGCAGTATTTT. V usage is TRBV6-5 and J usage is TRBJ2-3; 8 bases match TRBD2. The germline V gene has CDR1 MNHEY and CDR2 SVGAGI. The V and J ends lost 2 bases and 3 bases, in that order; junction bases with no gene match: 4. The CDR3 loop spans 15 amino acids.

The chain carries TRBV20-1 and TRBJ2-5; 12 bases are a match to TRBD2. V shed 3 bases and J 4 bases; nucleotides not matched to a gene: 6. This CDR3 comprises 15 residues. Per the germline V gene, CDR1 is DFQATT and CDR2 is SNEGSKA (reference sequence). The CDR3 DNA is TGCAGTGCTAGCCATGCACTAGCGGGAGGAGAGACCCAGTACTTC. Translation gives CSASHALAGGETQYF.

Of note for this clonotype: The junction shows a germline mismatch at one end, possibly a read error. In DNA, the CDR3 is TGTGCCAGCGGAATGGGCGGGAGCTACACTGAGCAGTTCTTC. It encodes CASGMGGSYTEQFF. The chain recombines TRBV14 with TRBJ2-1, with 7 positions matching TRBD2. CDR1 and CDR2 (germline): SGHDN, FVKESK. The CDR3 runs 14 residues.

The genes are TRBV5-1 and TRBJ1-1; TRBD1 is a possible D gene (5 bases). The germline gives CDR1 SGHRS, CDR2 YFSETQ. CDR3 length: 14 residues. Trimming left V 4 bases short and J 1 base short, with 11 bases between. CDR3 sequence reads: CASSAARANTEAFF. In DNA, the CDR3 is TGCGCCAGCAGCGCGGCCAGGGCGAACACTGAAGCTTTCTTT.

This clonotype came up a few times. The chain links TRBV7-8 to TRBJ2-5; D is undetermined. The CDR3 sequence is 13 residues long. The germline V gene encodes CDR1 SGHVS and CDR2 FQNEAQ. Trimming pared 3 bases from V and 4 bases from J, leaving 9 bases between. The CDR3 region is CASSFGAGETQYF. For the CDR3, the DNA is TGTGCCAGCAGCTTTGGTGCCGGAGAGACCCAGTACTTC.

This clonotype was recorded a few times. V and J are TRBV12-3 or TRBV12-4 and TRBJ2-2, with 8 bases identical to TRBD2. CDR3 length: 14 residues. The V and J ends lost 6 bases and 6 bases, in that order; junction bases with no gene match: 6. As DNA, the CDR3 is TGTGCCAGCAGCTCCTCCGGGGGGGCCGGGGAGCTGTTTTTT. Translating it yields CASSSSGGAGELFF.

The V gene is TRBV7-8, the J gene TRBJ2-3; D gene uncertain. The CDR3 is made up of 16 amino acids. With 1 base removed from V and 3 bases from J, the gap between germline ends came to 14 bases. The germline CDR1 and CDR2 sequences are SGHVS and FQNEAQ. The CDR3 protein is CASSLGSTLRTDTQYF. The CDR3 DNA follows: TGTGCCAGCAGCTTAGGCTCCACACTAAGAACAGATACGCAGTATTTT. The full variable domain, in which reference TRBV7-8 and TRBJ2-3 provide the parts outside the CDR3, is GAGVSQSPRYKVAKRGQDVALRCDPISGHVSLFWYQQALGQGPEFLTYFQNEAQLDKSGLPSDRFFAERPEGSVSTLKIQRTQQEDSAVYLCASSLGSTLRTDTQYFGPGTRLTVL.

As regards this clonotype: An end of the junction does not agree with germline; a read error may underlie this. The chain couples TRBV7-2 to TRBJ2-4, with D perhaps TRBD1 (6 bases). This CDR3 has 15 amino acids. Germline V gene sequence: CDR1 SGHTA, CDR2 FQGNSA. CDR3 in DNA: TGTGCCAGCAGCTTTGGGGGCTCAGCCAAAGACATTCAGTACTTC. Its protein product is CASSFGGSAKDIQYF.